The T cell receptor (beta chain) under discussion was sequenced for a study of blood T cell repertoires in COVID-19. Background on the study: Acute and convalescent COVID-19 samples came from the United States, Italy and Spain. From T cells, B-cell-depleted T cells, or PBMCs came the material, which was cDNA or gDNA.

In the original analysis: Nucleated cell number was recorded as an estimate derived from reference gene primer amplification. The protocol was immunoSEQ multiplex PCR, while the TCRdb copy is restricted to in-frame clones and leaves out a portion. The DNA was the basis for D and trimming; V, J and clone size are from that table. The sample lists tens of thousands of clones, around 88% occurring once. The trim removed 6 bases at V and 7 bases at J, leaving 8 bases unmatched. The V gene's germline CDR1 is SGHDN and CDR2 FVKESK. The CDR3 covers 15 residues. The receptor was derived from a human donor with active COVID-19. The donor label of this sample is uncertain. The sample was peripheral blood. The chain uses TRBV14 and TRBJ2-1, with 11 bases matching TRBD1. The CDR3 bases are TGTGCCAGCAGGCGAACCGGGACAGGGGGTAATGAGCAGTTCTTC. Amino acid sequence: CASRRTGTGGNEQFF. The full variable domain, its missing parts supplied by reference TRBV14 and TRBJ2-1, is EAGVTQFPSHSVIEKGQTVTLRCDPISGHDNLYWYRRVMGKEIKFLLHFVKESKQDESGMPNNRFLAERTGGTYSTLKVQPAELEDSGVYFCASRRTGTGGNEQFFGPGTRLTVL.